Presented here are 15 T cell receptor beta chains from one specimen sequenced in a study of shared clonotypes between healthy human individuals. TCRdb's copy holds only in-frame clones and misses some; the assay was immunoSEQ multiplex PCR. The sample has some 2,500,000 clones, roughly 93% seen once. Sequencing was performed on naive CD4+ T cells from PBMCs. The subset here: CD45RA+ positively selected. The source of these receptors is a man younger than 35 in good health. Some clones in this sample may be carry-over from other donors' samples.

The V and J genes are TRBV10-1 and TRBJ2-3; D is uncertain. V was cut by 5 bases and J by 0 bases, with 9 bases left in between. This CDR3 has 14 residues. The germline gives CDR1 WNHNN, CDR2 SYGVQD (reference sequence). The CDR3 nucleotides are TGCGCCAGCAGTCTTGGTGGGAGCACAGATACGCAGTATTTT. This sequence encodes CASSLGGSTDTQYF.

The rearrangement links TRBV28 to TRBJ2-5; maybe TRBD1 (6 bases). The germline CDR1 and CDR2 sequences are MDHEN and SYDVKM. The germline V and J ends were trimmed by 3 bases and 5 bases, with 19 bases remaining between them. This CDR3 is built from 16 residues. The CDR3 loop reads CASSLPDLTGGETQYF. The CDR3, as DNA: TGTGCCAGCAGTTTGCCTGACTTGACAGGCGGGGAGACCCAGTACTTC.

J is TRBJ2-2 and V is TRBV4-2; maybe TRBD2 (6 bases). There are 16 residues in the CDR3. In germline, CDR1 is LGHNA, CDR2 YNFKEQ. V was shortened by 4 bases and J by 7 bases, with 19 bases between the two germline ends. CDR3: CASSLSGTPLGGELFF. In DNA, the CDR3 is TGTGCCAGCAGCCTTTCCGGGACTCCCCTAGGCGGGGAGCTGTTTTTT.

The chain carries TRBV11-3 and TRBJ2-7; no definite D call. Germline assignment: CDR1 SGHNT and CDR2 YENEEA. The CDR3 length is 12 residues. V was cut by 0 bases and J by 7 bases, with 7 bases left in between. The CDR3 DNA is TGTGCCAGCAGCTTAGAAGGTTCGGAGCAGTACTTC. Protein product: CASSLEGSEQYF.

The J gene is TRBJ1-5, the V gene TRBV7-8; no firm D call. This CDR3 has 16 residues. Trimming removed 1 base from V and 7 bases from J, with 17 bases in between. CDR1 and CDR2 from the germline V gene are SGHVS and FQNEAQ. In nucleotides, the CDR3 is TGTGCCAGCAGCTTAGAAGGAGTCGTCCTCCGGCAGCCCCAGCATTTT. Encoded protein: CASSLEGVVLRQPQHF.

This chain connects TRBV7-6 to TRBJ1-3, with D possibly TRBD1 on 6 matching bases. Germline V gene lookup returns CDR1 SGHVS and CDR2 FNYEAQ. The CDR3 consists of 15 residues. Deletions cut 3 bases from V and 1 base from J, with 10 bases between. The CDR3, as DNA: TGTGCCAGCAGCTTTCTTACAGGGTCTGGAAACACCATATATTTT. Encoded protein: CASSFLTGSGNTIYF.

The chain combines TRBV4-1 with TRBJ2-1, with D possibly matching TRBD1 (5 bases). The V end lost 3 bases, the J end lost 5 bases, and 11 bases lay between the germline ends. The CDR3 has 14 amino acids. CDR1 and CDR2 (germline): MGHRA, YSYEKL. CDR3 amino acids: CASSQSGANNEQFF. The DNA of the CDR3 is TGCGCCAGCAGCCAGTCTGGGGCTAACAATGAGCAGTTCTTC.

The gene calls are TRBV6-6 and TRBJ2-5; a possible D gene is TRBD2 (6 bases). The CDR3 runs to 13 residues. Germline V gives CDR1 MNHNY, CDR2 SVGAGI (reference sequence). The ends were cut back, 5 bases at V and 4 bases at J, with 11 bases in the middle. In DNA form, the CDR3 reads TGTGCCAGCAGTATCCGGGACTCAGAGACCCAGTACTTC. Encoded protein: CASSIRDSETQYF.

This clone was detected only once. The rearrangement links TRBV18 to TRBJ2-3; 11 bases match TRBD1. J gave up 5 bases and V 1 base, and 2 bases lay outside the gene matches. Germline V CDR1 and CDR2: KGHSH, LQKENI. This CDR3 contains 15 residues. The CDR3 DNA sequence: TGTGCCAGCTCACCACGGACAGGGGGCCAAGATACGCAGTATTTT. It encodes CASSPRTGGQDTQYF.

The CDR3 loop is CASSDWESYGYTF. The CDR3 DNA is TGTGCCAGCAGTGATTGGGAATCCTATGGCTACACCTTC. The chain recombines TRBV6-1 with TRBJ1-2; no reliable D call. The CDR3 is 13 amino acids. The germline V gene has CDR1 MNHNS and CDR2 SASEGT. Trimming cost V 3 bases and J 4 bases, with 9 bases left between them.

Written as DNA, the CDR3 is TGTGCCAGTAGTCGGTTCATACGGGGTTGGGACAGGGAGAGGGAAGACAATCAGCCCCAGCATTTT. Amino acid sequence: CASSRFIRGWDREREDNQPQHF. The genes are TRBV19 and TRBJ1-5, with 9 nucleotides matching TRBD1. The germline gives CDR1 LNHDA, CDR2 SQIVND (reference sequence). The CDR3 consists of 22 residues. The V and J ends lost 5 bases and 3 bases, in that order; junction bases with no gene match: 26.

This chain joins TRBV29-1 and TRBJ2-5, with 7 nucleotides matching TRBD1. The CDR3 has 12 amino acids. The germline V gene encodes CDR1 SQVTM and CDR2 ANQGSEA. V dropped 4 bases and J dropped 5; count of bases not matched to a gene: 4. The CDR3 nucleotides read TGCAGCGTTGTACAGGGGTACGAGACCCAGTACTTC. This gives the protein CSVVQGYETQYF.

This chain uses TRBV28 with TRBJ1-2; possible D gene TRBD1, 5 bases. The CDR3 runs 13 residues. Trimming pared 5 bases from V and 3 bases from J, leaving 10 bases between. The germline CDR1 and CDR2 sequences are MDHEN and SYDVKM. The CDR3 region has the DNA TGTGCCAGCAGTCGGGACGGATACTATGGCTACACCTTC. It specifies CASSRDGYYGYTF.

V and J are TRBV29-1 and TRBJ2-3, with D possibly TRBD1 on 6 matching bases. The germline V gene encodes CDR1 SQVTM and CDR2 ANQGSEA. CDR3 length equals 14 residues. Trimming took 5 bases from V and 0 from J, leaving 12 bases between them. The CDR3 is CSVPDRPSTDTQYF. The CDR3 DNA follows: TGCAGCGTTCCGGACAGACCTAGCACAGATACGCAGTATTTT.

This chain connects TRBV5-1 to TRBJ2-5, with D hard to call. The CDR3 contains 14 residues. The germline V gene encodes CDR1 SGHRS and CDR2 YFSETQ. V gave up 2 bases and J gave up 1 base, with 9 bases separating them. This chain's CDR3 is CASSFISSQETQYF. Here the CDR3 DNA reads TGCGCCAGCAGCTTTATTAGCAGCCAAGAGACCCAGTACTTC.